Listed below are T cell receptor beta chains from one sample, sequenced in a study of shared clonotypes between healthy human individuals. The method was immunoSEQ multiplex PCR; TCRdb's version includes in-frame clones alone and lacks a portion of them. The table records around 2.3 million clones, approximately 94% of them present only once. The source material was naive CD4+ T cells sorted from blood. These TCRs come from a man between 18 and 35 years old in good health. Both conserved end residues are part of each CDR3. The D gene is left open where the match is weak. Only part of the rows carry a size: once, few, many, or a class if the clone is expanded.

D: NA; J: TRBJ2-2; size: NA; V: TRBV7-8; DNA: TGTGCCAGCAGCTTAGGGGTTCCCGGGGAGCTGTTTTTT; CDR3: CASSLGVPGELFF
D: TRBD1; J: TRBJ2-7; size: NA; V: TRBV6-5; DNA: TGTGCCAGCAGGCAGGGGGCTGCCTACGAGCAGTACTTC; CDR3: CASRQGAAYEQYF
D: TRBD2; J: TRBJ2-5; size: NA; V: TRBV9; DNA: TGTGCCAGCAGCGTAAGCGGGAGGGTGGAGACCCAGTACTTC; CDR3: CASSVSGRVETQYF
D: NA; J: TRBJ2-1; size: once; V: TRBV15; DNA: TGTGCCACCAGCAGAGATCGCAATGAGCAGTTCTTC; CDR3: CATSRDRNEQFF
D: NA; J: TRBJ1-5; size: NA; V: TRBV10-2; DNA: TGCGCCACTAAAGGGGTATCGGATAACAATCAGCCCCAGCATTTT; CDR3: CATKGVSDNNQPQHF
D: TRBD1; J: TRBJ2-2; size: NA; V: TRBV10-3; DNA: TGTGCCGTCTGGACAGGGTCAGAGGCCGGGGAGCTGTTTTTT; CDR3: CAVWTGSEAGELFF
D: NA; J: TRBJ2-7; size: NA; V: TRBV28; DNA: TGTGCCAGCAGCCCCCCCCGGAGGAATGAATACGAGCAGTACTTC; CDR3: CASSPPRRNEYEQYF
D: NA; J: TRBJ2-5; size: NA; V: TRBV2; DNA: TGTGCCAGCAGTGTTGGGACAATTCAAGAGACCCAGTACTTC; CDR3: CASSVGTIQETQYF
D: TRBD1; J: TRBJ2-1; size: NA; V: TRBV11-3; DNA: TGTGCCAGCAGCACGACAGGGACCCTCTCCTACAATGAGCAGTTCTTC; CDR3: CASSTTGTLSYNEQFF
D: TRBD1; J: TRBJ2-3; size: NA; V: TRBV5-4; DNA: TGTGCCAGCAGCCTCGGACAGGGGTCCATGGATACGCAGTATTTT; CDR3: CASSLGQGSMDTQYF
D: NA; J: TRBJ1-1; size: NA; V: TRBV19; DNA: TGTGCCAGTACCCGGTTGGGGCAGGACACTGAAGCTTTCTTT; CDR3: CASTRLGQDTEAFF
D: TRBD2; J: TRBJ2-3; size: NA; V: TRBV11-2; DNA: TGTGCCAGCAGCTTAATAGGGACTAGCGGGGGTTATTCCACAGATACGCAGTATTTT; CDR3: CASSLIGTSGGYSTDTQYF
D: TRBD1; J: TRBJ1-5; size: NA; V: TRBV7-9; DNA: TGTGCCAGCAGCCTGGGGGACAGTATATTGCCCCAGCATTTT; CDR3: CASSLGDSILPQHF
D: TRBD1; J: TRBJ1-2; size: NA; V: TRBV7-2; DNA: TGTGCCAGCAGCTCCGGGACAGGTTACGACTATGGCTACACCTTC; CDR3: CASSSGTGYDYGYTF
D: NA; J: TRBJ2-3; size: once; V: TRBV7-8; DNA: TGTGCCAGCAGCTCTTCCTCGGGCACAGATACGCAGTATTTT; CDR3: CASSSSSGTDTQYF
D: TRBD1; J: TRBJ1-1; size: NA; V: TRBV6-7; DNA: TGTGCCAGCAGTTACCCTTTTCCGACAGGGACCAACACTGAAGCTTTCTTT; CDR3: CASSYPFPTGTNTEAFF
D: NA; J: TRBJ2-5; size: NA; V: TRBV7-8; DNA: TGTGCCAGCAGCTTAGACCAGACCCAGTACTTC; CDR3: CASSLDQTQYF
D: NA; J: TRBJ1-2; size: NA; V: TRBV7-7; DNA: TGTGCTAGCAGCTTAACAGCCGAGATCTCTAACTATGGCTACACCTTC; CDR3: CASSLTAEISNYGYTF